The next 13 T cell receptor beta chains were all read from a single sample in a study of metastatic and nonmetastatic thyroid tumors. TCRdb re-analyzed the PCR reads using MiXCR. The sample holds about 10,000 clones, less than 35% seen once. All patients were untreated before thyroid surgery. The specimen was tumor tissue. These receptor sequences come from a female donor with papillary thyroid cancer or a benign thyroid nodule (not recorded which). Some clones in this sample may be carry-over from other donors' samples.

The CDR3 bases are TGCGCCAGCAGCCCCGGTATTGAGACGGAGAATTCACCCCTCCACTTT. It encodes CASSPGIETENSPLHF. The chain couples TRBV4-1 to TRBJ1-6; D is ambiguous. V gave up 4 bases and J gave up 7 bases, with 17 bases separating them. Looked up from germline, CDR1 is MGHRA and CDR2 is YSYEKL. The CDR3 covers 16 residues.

This clone is categorized as medium-sized. The chain couples TRBV12-3 or TRBV12-4 to TRBJ1-3; D not certain. Trimming stripped 1 base from V and 4 bases from J, with 8 bases between. The CDR3 length is 14 residues. The chain's CDR3 is CASSLGHFGNTIYF. CDR3 coding DNA: TGTGCCAGCAGTTTAGGGCACTTCGGAAACACCATATATTTT.

V gene TRBV9 combines with J gene TRBJ1-1; D unresolved. Germline V gene sequence: CDR1 SGDLS, CDR2 YYNGEE. This CDR3 is built from 13 residues. Trimming took off 4 bases at V and 0 bases at J, with 7 bases between the two ends. Here the CDR3 reads CASSLYLNTEAFF. The DNA of the CDR3 is TGTGCCAGCAGCTTATACCTGAACACTGAAGCTTTCTTT.

This clone is deemed medium-sized. The rearrangement joins TRBV7-6 to TRBJ2-7; D ambiguous. The V gene's germline CDR1 is SGHVS and CDR2 FNYEAQ. V lost 3 bases and J 4 bases, leaving 10 bases between the germline ends. This CDR3 has 13 residues. As DNA, the CDR3 is TGTGCCAGCAGCTTGGACGTAGGGTACGAGCAGTACTTC. It encodes CASSLDVGYEQYF.

About this clone itself: The junction shows a germline mismatch at one end, possibly a read error. V usage is TRBV5-1 and J usage is TRBJ2-3; no firm D call. The CDR3 length is 11 residues. Germline loops: CDR1 SGHRS, CDR2 YFSETQ. Written as DNA, the CDR3 is TGCGCCAGCAAAGGCACATATACGCAGTATTTT. Translated: CASKGTYTQYF.

Within the sample, this clone is medium-sized. The chain has TRBV12-3 or TRBV12-4 and TRBJ2-5; D is unresolved. This CDR3 contains 16 residues. Trimming left V 1 base short and J 3 bases short, with 15 bases between. CDR3 nucleotides: TGTGCCAGCAGTTTAGGGCGCGCCCAGATAAAAGAGACCCAGTACTTC. This sequence encodes CASSLGRAQIKETQYF.

This clone was seen a handful of times. The chain employs TRBV27 and TRBJ1-2; D is unresolved. The CDR3 spans 17 residues. Germline CDR1 is MNHEY and CDR2 is SMNVEV (reference sequence). The V and J ends lost 6 bases and 4 bases respectively, with 24 bases between them. CDR3: CASSPLGGAVLIYGYTF. In DNA, the CDR3 is TGTGCCAGCAGCCCCCTCGGAGGCGCGGTGTTGATCTATGGCTACACCTTC.

This clone was observed a handful of times. J is TRBJ2-1 and V is TRBV12-3 or TRBV12-4; TRBD2 matches 8 bases. With V trimmed by 3 bases and J by 6 bases, 7 bases remained unmatched. CDR3 size: 15 residues. CDR3 residues: CASSFLREGRNEQFF. The CDR3, as DNA: TGTGCCAGCAGTTTCCTCCGGGAGGGCCGCAATGAGCAGTTCTTC.

There are a few counts of this clone. The chain recombines TRBV12-3 or TRBV12-4 with TRBJ1-2; 8 positions match TRBD1. Unmatched junction bases numbered 12, after V lost 8 bases and J lost 4 bases. The CDR3 covers 15 residues. The CDR3 nucleotides read TGTGCCAGCGGCCGGACCGGGACAGGTCGCTATGGCTACACCTTC. Protein sequence: CASGRTGTGRYGYTF.

In its sample, this clone ranks as medium-sized. The J gene is TRBJ2-1, the V gene TRBV24-1, with 11 bases matching TRBD2. Germline assignment: CDR1 KGHDR and CDR2 SFDVKD. With V trimmed by 3 bases and J by 4 bases, 10 bases remained unmatched. The CDR3 has 18 residues. As DNA, the CDR3 is TGTGCCACCAGTGATCACGGACGGGGACTAGCGGATTACAATGAGCAGTTCTTC. It translates to CATSDHGRGLADYNEQFF.

The J gene is TRBJ2-6, the V gene TRBV3-1; D call uncertain. This CDR3 has 15 amino acids. The germline gives CDR1 LGHDT, CDR2 YNNKEL (reference sequence). Trimming left V 7 bases short and J 0 bases short, with 10 bases between. CDR3 nucleotide sequence: TGTGCCAGCATCGCCGGTGGCTCTGGGGCCAACGTCCTGACTTTC. It translates to CASIAGGSGANVLTF.

In its sample, this clone ranks as medium-sized. The CDR3 spells CASSVVGMNTEAFF. CDR3 sequence (DNA): TGTGCCAGCAGTGTTGTGGGGATGAACACTGAAGCTTTCTTT. This sequence joins TRBV2 and TRBJ1-1; D is uncertain. This CDR3 has 14 residues. CDR1 is SNHLY, CDR2 FYNNEI, per germline. V was shortened by 4 bases and J by 0 bases, with 9 bases between the two germline ends.

This clone was observed a few times. The chain uses TRBV28 and TRBJ2-3; TRBD2 agrees at 7 bases. Germline assignment: CDR1 MDHEN and CDR2 SYDVKM. This CDR3 has 16 residues. The ends lost 6 bases at V and 2 bases at J; junction bases unmatched: 11. The CDR3 region has the DNA TGTGCCAGCAGCCCCGCGGGAGTCCCGATCACAGATACGCAGTATTTT. Translated: CASSPAGVPITDTQYF.